The source of this TCR beta chain is a study of blood T cell repertoires in COVID-19. Study-wide context: PBMCs, B-cell-depleted T cells, or T cells were the source of the cDNA or gDNA that made up the material.

The CDR3 has 15 residues. CDR1 and CDR2 from the germline V gene are LGHNA and YSLEER. V lost 0 bases, J lost 4 bases, and 11 bases lay in between. In the original analysis: Using reference gene primer amplification, nucleated cell counts were estimated. Data came from immunoSEQ multiplex PCR; TCRdb stores just in-frame clones and leaves some out. V and J calls and clone size are as listed in that table; D and trimming were resolved from the DNA. The data show over 600,000 clones, with 85% to 90% seen just once and under 0.3% held by the top ten. The rearrangement uses TRBV4-3 and TRBJ2-3, with TRBD1 as a possible D gene (5 bases). Sequences were obtained from peripheral blood. The clonotype originates from a woman aged 18-30 years with acute or convalescent COVID-19. CDR3 DNA sequence: TGCGCCAGCAGCCAAGATCGGCAGGGTCCAGATACGCAGTATTTT. Amino acids: CASSQDRQGPDTQYF.